This T cell receptor (beta chain) was sequenced during a study of shared clonotypes between healthy human individuals. For the study at large: Researchers assigned three CD4 naive, three CD4 memory, two CD8 naive and one CD8 memory plate to each donor. The study's findings and limits: Naive subsets, compared against memory subsets, generally had larger estimated richness values. Generation probabilities were higher for clonotypes shared across all four sorted-subset donors than for unshared ones.

J gave up 2 bases and V 4 bases, and 8 bases lay outside the gene matches. CDR3 length: 15 amino acids. Per the germline V gene, CDR1 is LGHNT and CDR2 is FRNRAP. Naive CD8 populations comprised CD45RO-negative cells positively selected for CCR7, excluding terminally differentiated effector memory CD45RA+ cells. This table comes from immunoSEQ multiplex PCR, and its TCRdb copy is limited to in-frame clones, with some not included. The sample lists hundreds of thousands of clones; about 96% were seen once. To note about this clone: What it recognizes is unknown.

V gene TRBV12-5 combines with J gene TRBJ2-7; TRBD1 agrees at 7 bases. Sequencing input: naive CD8+ T cells sorted from blood. This clonotype originated in a man aged 25-40 years in good health. In nucleotides, the CDR3 is TGTGCTAGTGGTTCGCCACCGGGACAGACCTACGAGCAGTACTTC. Its protein is CASGSPPGQTYEQYF.